This TCR beta chain was recovered during a study of blood T cells in healthy people across ages. Next came a second PCR, run for roughly 6 to 11 cycles, which used a sample-barcoded 5' primer along with a J-beta primer mix. TCRdb reprocessed the 5' RACE reads with MiXCR, giving one entry per CDR3 protein. This table holds about 1.4 million distinct CDR3 sequences, 55% to 75% found once. Trimming removed 4 bases from V and 2 bases from J, with 12 bases in between. CDR1 is SGHDT, CDR2 YYEEEE, per germline. The CDR3 sequence is 14 residues long. The receptor was derived from a man younger than 35 in good health. Sequencing input: blood. J is TRBJ2-5 and V is TRBV5-6; D may be TRBD1 (6 bases). As DNA, the CDR3 is TGTGCCAGCAGCCCGGACAGCCAACAAGAGACCCAGTACTTC. As protein: CASSPDSQQETQYF. Full variable domain (rest looked up from reference TRBV5-6 and TRBJ2-5): DAGVTQSPTHLIKTRGQQVTLRCSPKSGHDTVSWYQQALGQGPQFIFQYYEEEERQRGNFPDRFSGHQFPNYSSELNVNALLLGDSALYLCASSPDSQQETQYFGPGTRLLVL.